The 19 T cell receptor beta chains reported below all come from one sample, sequenced in a study of identical twins. TCRdb recomputed calls from the 5' RACE reads with MiXCR, one row per CDR3 protein. The sample contains 150,000 or so distinct CDR3 sequences, approximately 4% of which appear only once. Sample: memory T cells sorted from blood. The receptors here all came from a man aged 18 to 29 in good health.

This clonotype was picked up many times. The chain employs TRBV5-1 and TRBJ2-1; 9 bases line up with TRBD2. V lost 0 bases, J lost 5 bases, and 6 bases stayed unmatched. Germline loops: CDR1 SGHRS, CDR2 YFSETQ. The CDR3 loop spans 16 amino acids. The CDR3 loop is CASSLEWRGGDNEQFF. The CDR3 DNA reads as TGCGCCAGCAGCTTGGAATGGCGGGGGGGAGACAATGAGCAGTTCTTC.

The table lists this clonotype with many counts. The chain couples TRBV2 to TRBJ2-1; 7 bases are shared with TRBD2. This CDR3 is built from 15 residues. The V segment lost 3 bases and the J segment 6 bases; nucleotides outside the gene matches: 8. The V gene's germline CDR1 is SNHLY and CDR2 FYNNEI. CDR3 sequence: CASSEDAGVGNEQFF. The DNA for the CDR3 is TGTGCCAGCAGTGAGGATGCGGGAGTTGGCAATGAGCAGTTCTTC.

CDR3 in DNA: TGCAGCGTAGGACAGGCCGGAGGCACCATATATTTT. The encoded protein is CSVGQAGGTIYF. This chain joins TRBV29-1 and TRBJ1-3; 7 nucleotides match TRBD1. CDR1 is SQVTM and CDR2 is ANQGSEA in the germline V gene. The CDR3 contains 12 residues. V lost 6 bases, J lost 9 bases, and 8 bases stayed unmatched.

The table lists this clonotype with many counts. The V gene is TRBV3-1, the J gene TRBJ2-1; 12 nucleotides match TRBD2. V was clipped by 5 bases and J by 10 bases; unmatched bases: 12. CDR1 and CDR2 from the germline V gene are LGHDT and YNNKEL (reference sequence). The CDR3 spans 16 residues. CDR3 protein: CASSSSTSGSVGEQFF. CDR3 DNA: TGTGCCAGCAGCTCGTCGACTAGCGGGAGTGTAGGCGAGCAGTTCTTC.

In this sample, this clonotype turned up many times. J is TRBJ2-5 and V is TRBV15; TRBD1 agrees at 7 bases. After removal of 1 base from V and 5 bases from J, the junction contained 1 base not matched to a gene. Germline loops: CDR1 LNHNV, CDR2 YYDKDF (reference sequence). This CDR3 contains 13 residues. CDR3 sequence: CATSRATGETQYF. CDR3 DNA: TGTGCCACCAGCAGAGCGACAGGGGAGACCCAGTACTTC.

This clonotype was seen at least ten times. This chain joins TRBV29-1 and TRBJ1-2; weak D call: TRBD1 (6 bases). The germline V and J ends were trimmed by 5 bases and 3 bases, with 13 bases remaining between them. CDR3 length: 13 residues. CDR1 and CDR2 (germline): SQVTM, ANQGSEA. The CDR3 DNA is TGCAGCGTTCGGGGGCCGGGGTACTATGGCTACACCTTC. This encodes CSVRGPGYYGYTF.

This chain connects TRBV7-2 to TRBJ1-5, with no clear D. CDR3 length: 15 residues. Germline CDR1 SGHTA, CDR2 FQGNSA. V gave up 5 bases and J gave up 2 bases, with 13 bases separating them. Here the CDR3 reads CASSAAGGGNQPQHF. CDR3 DNA: TGTGCCAGCAGCGCCGCTGGAGGTGGCAATCAGCCCCAGCATTTT.

The CDR3 spells CSASSAGTPEGTQTQYF. In DNA, the CDR3 is TGCAGTGCTAGCAGCGCCGGGACGCCGGAGGGGACGCAGACCCAGTACTTC. The chain has TRBV20-1 and TRBJ2-5; a weak D match, TRBD2 (6 bases). Germline lookup yields CDR1 DFQATT and CDR2 SNEGSKA (reference sequence). Trimming left V 3 bases short and J 6 bases short, with 26 bases between. The CDR3 length is 17 residues.

Ten or more counts support this clonotype. CDR3 loop: CASSSRLVLGQYV. The DNA for the CDR3 is TGTGCCAGCAGCTCAAGACTAGTATTAGGGCAGTACGTC. The chain couples TRBV11-2 to TRBJ2-7; the D gene is possibly TRBD2 (6 bases). V was cut by 4 bases and J by 9 bases, with 16 bases left in between. CDR1 and CDR2 from the germline V gene are SGHAT and FQNNGV. This CDR3 contains 13 residues.

This clonotype was seen at least ten times. Written as DNA, the CDR3 is TGTGCCAGCAGTTTAAGACAGGGTATTTCTTCGACCGGGGAGCTGTTTTTT. Protein product: CASSLRQGISSTGELFF. The genes are TRBV12-3 or TRBV12-4 and TRBJ2-2; 7 bases match TRBD1. V lost 2 bases and J lost 5; bases outside the gene matches: 11. The CDR3 has 17 amino acids.

This clonotype was recorded many times. The chain uses TRBV5-1 and TRBJ1-3, with D unclear. CDR3 size: 13 residues. The V gene lost 4 bases and the J gene lost 2 bases, with 7 bases spanning the gap. The V gene's germline CDR1 is SGHRS and CDR2 YFSETQ. The CDR3 protein is CASSDLPGNTIYF. The CDR3 DNA reads TGCGCCAGCAGCGACCTGCCTGGAAACACCATATATTTT.

This clonotype was observed at least ten times. V gene TRBV29-1 combines with J gene TRBJ2-1, with a weak D call TRBD2 (5 bases). The CDR3 contains 14 residues. In germline, CDR1 is SQVTM, CDR2 ANQGSEA. The germline V and J ends were trimmed by 7 bases and 8 bases, with 21 bases remaining between them. CDR3 in DNA: TGCAGCGCTGGTGGGTTGGGAGTTTTGTATGAGCAGTTCTTC. Its translation: CSAGGLGVLYEQFF.

At least ten counts were recorded for this clonotype. The CDR3 does not close with the conserved phenylalanine or tryptophan, likely indicating a read error. No DNA is shown, since the ends of the CDR3 on it are uncertain; the CDR3 is the one TCRdb lists. The chain employs TRBV7-9 and TRBJ2-7; TRBD1 is the table's D call and was not checked against the DNA. CDR1 is SEHNR and CDR2 is FQNEAQ in the germline V gene (reference sequence). Including both end residues, the CDR3 is 10 amino acids long. CDR3 amino acids: CASSSPRGRD.

This clonotype was seen many times. The chain carries TRBV2 and TRBJ2-5; D gene uncertain. Germline lookup yields CDR1 SNHLY and CDR2 FYNNEI. V lost 7 bases, J lost 2 bases, and 11 bases lay in between. This CDR3 is 13 amino acids long. The CDR3 DNA reads as TGTGCCAGCACCCGATACATACAAGAGACCCAGTACTTC. This translates into CASTRYIQETQYF.

This clonotype was picked up many times. The rearrangement links TRBV29-1 to TRBJ2-1; no firm D call. Germline V lookup: CDR1 SQVTM, CDR2 ANQGSEA. CDR3 length: 14 residues. Trimming removed 1 base at V and 1 base at J, with 8 bases between. CDR3 DNA: TGCAGCGTTGAAGGCGAGGAGTCCTACAATGAGCAGTTCTTC. It encodes CSVEGEESYNEQFF.

This clonotype came up many times. The chain couples TRBV7-9 to TRBJ2-5; D is undetermined. CDR3 length equals 12 residues. V was trimmed by 1 base and J by 5 bases, leaving 5 bases between them. Germline V gives CDR1 SEHNR, CDR2 FQNEAQ (reference sequence). The DNA for the CDR3 is TGTGCCAGCAGCTTAGTCCGGGAGACCCAGTACTTC. Translated, it gives CASSLVRETQYF.

To note about this clonotype: This may be a read error: a much more frequent sequence differs by one nucleotide. No conserved phenylalanine or tryptophan ends this CDR3, so it is likely a read error. The V gene is TRBV28, the J gene TRBJ2-3, with TRBD2 as a possible D gene (5 bases). Germline V gene lookup returns CDR1 MDHEN and CDR2 SYDVKM. This CDR3 is built from 13 residues. V was pared by 7 bases and J by 4 bases, with 12 bases between. The CDR3 DNA sequence: TGTGCCAGCACCCCGGGGAGCGCAGATACGCAGTATCTT. Its translation is CASTPGSADTQYL.

This clonotype was seen ten or more times. The V and J genes are TRBV28 and TRBJ2-5; tentatively, D is TRBD2 (6 bases). Germline CDR1 is MDHEN and CDR2 is SYDVKM. This CDR3 contains 14 residues. Trimming left V 5 bases short and J 4 bases short, with 14 bases between. The CDR3 is CASSLISGAETQYF. The DNA of the CDR3 is TGTGCCAGCAGTCTCATTTCGGGAGCAGAGACCCAGTACTTC. Supplemented by reference TRBV28 and TRBJ2-5, the full variable domain reads DVKVTQSSRYLVKRTGEKVFLECVQDMDHENMFWYRQDPGLGLRLIYFSYDVKMKEKGDIPEGYSVSREKKERFSLILESASTNQTSMYLCASSLISGAETQYFGPGTRLLVL.

In this sample, this clonotype turned up many times. The chain employs TRBV9 and TRBJ1-2, with no clear D. The V end lost 4 bases, the J end lost 4 bases, and 17 bases lay between the germline ends. Germline values: CDR1 SGDLS, CDR2 YYNGEE. The CDR3 spans 15 residues. CDR3 in amino acids: CASSSPSSGSYGYTF. CDR3 DNA: TGTGCCAGCAGCTCACCTTCCAGTGGTAGCTATGGCTACACCTTC. The whole variable domain, remainder taken from reference TRBV9 and TRBJ1-2, is DSGVTQTPKHLITATGQRVTLRCSPRSGDLSVYWYQQSLDQGLQFLIQYYNGEERAKGNILERFSAQQFPDLHSELNLSSLELGDSALYFCASSSPSSGSYGYTFGSGTRLTVV.